Each of the 23 T cell receptor beta chains below was sequenced from the same sample in a study of T cell responses to AZD1222 COVID-19 vaccine. Some clones are missing from TCRdb's copy, which holds only in-frame ones; the method was immunoSEQ multiplex PCR. The sample consists of about 97,000 clones, 70% to 90% of them appearing once. The input for sequencing was peripheral blood, taken on day 0 of AZD1222 vaccination. All receptors come from an adult in good health.

This chain joins TRBV7-9 and TRBJ1-1; D is ambiguous. The length of the CDR3 is 14 residues. V was cut by 5 bases and J by 2 bases, with 12 bases left in between. Per germline, CDR1 SEHNR and CDR2 FQNEAQ (reference sequence). The CDR3 is CASSPGILNTEAFF. For the CDR3, the DNA is TGTGCCAGCAGCCCGGGAATCTTAAACACTGAAGCTTTCTTT.

The genes are TRBV7-9 and TRBJ2-1; 8 nucleotides line up with TRBD1. CDR1 is SEHNR and CDR2 is FQNEAQ in the germline V gene (reference sequence). The CDR3 extends over 13 amino acids. Trimming at V came to 5 bases and at J to 7 bases, leaving 4 bases not matched to a gene. The CDR3 sequence: CASSNWDRNEQFF. CDR3 sequence (DNA): TGTGCCAGCAGCAACTGGGACAGGAATGAGCAGTTCTTC.

This clone was picked up one time. The chain recombines TRBV3-1 (or the pseudogene TRBV3-2) with TRBJ1-2, with D perhaps matching TRBD1 (6 bases). The CDR3 loop spans 14 amino acids. Germline CDR1 LGHDT, CDR2 YNNKEL (reference sequence). The germline V and J ends were trimmed by 3 bases and 6 bases, with 14 bases remaining between them. The CDR3 sequence: CASSQTGSTDGYTF. In DNA form, the CDR3 reads TGTGCCAGCAGCCAGACAGGAAGCACAGATGGCTACACCTTC.

The genes are TRBV6-6 and TRBJ1-3; D perhaps matches TRBD1 (5 bases). CDR1 and CDR2 from the germline V gene are MNHNY and SVGAGI (reference sequence). The CDR3 is made up of 17 amino acids. The V and J ends lost 5 bases and 0 bases respectively, with 17 bases between them. This CDR3 is CASSLFWDGSSGNTIYF. The CDR3 nucleotides read TGTGCCAGCAGTCTTTTTTGGGACGGTAGCTCTGGAAACACCATATATTTT.

The rearrangement uses TRBV19 and TRBJ1-3; D is undetermined. Trimming stripped 3 bases from V and 0 bases from J, with 6 bases between. Germline V lookup: CDR1 LNHDA, CDR2 SQIVND (reference sequence). The CDR3 length is 14 residues. The CDR3 is CASSISRSGNTIYF. The CDR3 DNA reads as TGTGCCAGTAGTATCTCCCGCTCTGGAAACACCATATATTTT. The full variable domain, rest sourced from reference TRBV19 and TRBJ1-3, is DGGITQSPKYLFRKEGQNVTLSCEQNLNHDAMYWYRQDPGQGLRLIYYSQIVNDFQKGDIAEGYSVSREKKESFPLTVTSAQKNPTAFYLCASSISRSGNTIYFGEGSWLTVV.

This chain joins TRBV6-5 and TRBJ1-1, with D perhaps TRBD1 (5 bases). Germline CDR1 MNHEY, CDR2 SVGAGI. Between the trimmed V and J ends, which lost 2 bases and 1 base, there was a span of 8 bases. The CDR3 length is 14 residues. The CDR3: CASSYGRGNTEAFF. The CDR3 DNA is TGTGCCAGCAGTTACGGGAGGGGGAACACTGAAGCTTTCTTT.

The chain is built from TRBV6-2 or TRBV6-3 and TRBJ1-1; D is uncertain. This CDR3 region has 16 residues. Per germline, CDR1 MNHEY and CDR2 SVGEGT. The V gene lost 2 bases and the J gene lost 1 base, with 14 bases spanning the gap. The chain's CDR3 is CASSYPAVLGNTEAFF. The CDR3 DNA follows: TGTGCCAGCAGTTACCCCGCAGTCTTGGGGAACACTGAAGCTTTCTTT.

The chain carries TRBV7-6 and TRBJ1-3, with a tentative D call TRBD1 (5 bases). The CDR3 loop spans 16 amino acids. The V gene lost 3 bases and the J gene lost 0 bases, with 12 bases spanning the gap. Germline V gene lookup returns CDR1 SGHVS and CDR2 FNYEAQ. DNA for the CDR3: TGTGCCAGCAGCTTGGGACTGCTTAGCTCTGGAAACACCATATATTTT. Encoded protein: CASSLGLLSSGNTIYF.

This chain joins TRBV11-3 and TRBJ2-1; 11 bases match TRBD1. With V trimmed by 2 bases and J by 10 bases, 4 bases remained unmatched. The CDR3 covers 14 residues. Germline V gives CDR1 SGHNT, CDR2 YENEEA. The CDR3 reads CASSLRTGGSEQFF. The CDR3, as DNA: TGTGCCAGCAGCTTACGGACAGGGGGCTCCGAGCAGTTCTTC.

Concerning this clone itself: Other DNA sequences in the sample encode the same CDR3. The chain employs TRBV2 and TRBJ1-1; D unresolved. The germline V and J ends were trimmed by 4 bases and 1 base, with 7 bases remaining between them. Germline V gene data show CDR1 as SNHLY and CDR2 as FYNNEI. The CDR3 is made up of 13 amino acids. CDR3 in DNA: TGTGCCAGCAGTGTGGAGCAGAACACTGAAGCTTTCTTT. Protein: CASSVEQNTEAFF.

There are a few counts of this clone. The chain has TRBV9 and TRBJ2-3, with D perhaps matching TRBD2 (6 bases). The CDR3 is 15 residues long. CDR1 SGDLS and CDR2 YYNGEE come from the germline V gene. V lost 6 bases and J lost 0, with 14 bases in between. CDR3 protein: CASTPRGDSTDTQYF. Here the CDR3 DNA reads TGTGCCAGCACCCCCCGCGGGGACAGCACAGATACGCAGTATTTT.

The CDR3 region is CASSSLFLGGAGTEAFF. Written as DNA, the CDR3 is TGTGCCAGCAGTTCGCTGTTCCTTGGGGGCGCGGGGACTGAAGCTTTCTTT. The chain employs TRBV27 and TRBJ1-1, with D possibly matching TRBD1 (6 bases). Trimming took 4 bases from V and 5 from J, leaving 23 bases between them. The CDR3 has 17 amino acids. CDR1 is MNHEY and CDR2 is SMNVEV in the germline V gene (reference sequence).

This chain joins TRBV28 and TRBJ1-2, with 8 positions matching TRBD1. V was pared by 6 bases and J by 7 bases, with 13 bases of the junction left unmatched. The CDR3 loop spans 15 amino acids. Germline V gene data show CDR1 as MDHEN and CDR2 as SYDVKM. The CDR3 bases are TGTGCCAGCAGCCTCCCCGGACAGGGAGGAAGTGGCTACACCTTC. Encoded protein: CASSLPGQGGSGYTF.

This chain joins TRBV14 and TRBJ1-1; no clear D. In germline, CDR1 is SGHDN, CDR2 FVKESK. The CDR3 loop spans 10 amino acids. V was shortened by 0 bases and J by 14 bases, with 7 bases between the two germline ends. The CDR3 DNA reads as TGTGCCAGCAGCCAAGAAGGGTCCTTCTTT. This gives the protein CASSQEGSFF.

This clone turned up a few times. The rearrangement uses TRBV3-1 (or the pseudogene TRBV3-2) and TRBJ1-6; D is ambiguous. The germline gives CDR1 LGHDT, CDR2 YNNKEL (reference sequence). The CDR3 extends over 14 amino acids. The V gene lost 3 bases and the J gene lost 5 bases, with 8 bases spanning the gap. The CDR3 protein is CASSQRRDNSPLHF. CDR3 nucleotide sequence: TGTGCCAGCAGCCAGCGTAGGGATAATTCACCCCTCCACTTT.

The V call is TRBV28, the J call TRBJ1-5; 7 bases match TRBD1. The junction had 2 bases not matched to a gene; V was cut back by 6 bases and J by 0 bases. Per germline, CDR1 MDHEN and CDR2 SYDVKM. This CDR3 has 14 amino acids. CDR3 DNA sequence: TGTGCCAGCAGGGGACAGAATAGCAATCAGCCCCAGCATTTT. Amino acid sequence: CASRGQNSNQPQHF.

J is TRBJ2-7 and V is TRBV5-6, with a tentative D call TRBD2 (7 bases). The germline gives CDR1 SGHDT, CDR2 YYEEEE. V was cut by 2 bases and J by 2 bases, with 11 bases left in between. The CDR3 spans 14 residues. CDR3 coding DNA: TGTGCCAGCAGCTTAGGGGGGGGCACCTACGAGCAGTACTTC. Protein product: CASSLGGGTYEQYF.

This clone was seen a single time. The chain has TRBV5-1 and TRBJ2-2; D is unclear. Trimming removed 2 bases at V and 7 bases at J, with 6 bases between. Germline V lookup: CDR1 SGHRS, CDR2 YFSETQ. The CDR3 covers 12 residues. DNA for the CDR3: TGCGCCAGCAGCTTCGGCCTCGGGGAGCTGTTTTTT. Encoded protein: CASSFGLGELFF.

The chain joins TRBV9 to TRBJ2-5, with D perhaps TRBD2 (6 bases). CDR1 is SGDLS, CDR2 YYNGEE, per germline. This CDR3 region has 17 residues. V shed 0 bases and J shed 5 bases, with 20 bases lying between them. CDR3 bases: TGTGCCAGCAGCGTAGCTTCAACGATCAGGAGCGGGGAGACCCAGTACTTC. Its translation is CASSVASTIRSGETQYF.

V and J are TRBV6-5 and TRBJ2-2; 10 positions agree with TRBD2. The V gene end was trimmed by 6 bases and the J gene end by 9 bases; junction bases not matched to a gene: 10. CDR1 and CDR2 from the germline V gene are MNHEY and SVGAGI. The CDR3 sequence is 15 residues long. The CDR3 sequence is CASSLLAGVPRELFF. As DNA, the CDR3 is TGTGCCAGCAGCCTTCTAGCGGGGGTCCCCCGGGAGCTGTTTTTT.

The genes are TRBV4-3 and TRBJ1-6, with a possible D match to TRBD1 (6 bases). In germline, CDR1 is LGHNA, CDR2 YSLEER. This CDR3 is built from 16 residues. The V end lost 0 bases, the J end lost 10 bases, and 16 bases lay between the germline ends. This CDR3 reads CASSQDPEGGSSPLHF. CDR3 DNA: TGCGCCAGCAGCCAAGATCCGGAAGGGGGAAGCTCACCCCTCCACTTT.

This chain links TRBV5-1 with TRBJ2-5; 15 bases are shared with TRBD2. The germline V gene has CDR1 SGHRS and CDR2 YFSETQ. V lost 1 base and J lost 7; bases outside the gene matches: 5. The CDR3 extends over 16 amino acids. The CDR3: CASSLQGLAGGRTQYF. CDR3 DNA: TGCGCCAGCAGCTTGCAGGGACTAGCGGGGGGACGGACCCAGTACTTC.

J is TRBJ1-1 and V is TRBV5-1, with TRBD1 matching 8 bases. J was trimmed by 4 bases and V by 2 bases; bases with no gene match: 7. Per germline, CDR1 SGHRS and CDR2 YFSETQ. The CDR3 runs 15 residues. The CDR3 region is CASSLPGQGGTEAFF. In DNA form, the CDR3 reads TGCGCCAGCAGCTTACCCGGACAGGGCGGCACTGAAGCTTTCTTT.